The 22 T cell receptor beta chains given below trace back to one sample, sequenced in a study of T-cell memory formation after mild COVID-19 (dated by TCRdb to the early 2020s). Library generation was performed with 5' RACE. Sequencing was performed on an Illumina NovaSeq 6000. Through fastp at Q25 and MiXCR, TCRdb rebuilt clones from the public reads, retaining in-frame beta chains. Every entry covers one CDR3 protein and lists the most common genes and DNA from its rows. The sample records 200,000 to 250,000 distinct CDR3 sequences, 8% to 9.5% of which are singletons. The ten top clones hold more than 20% of the sample. Sequenced input: PBMCs or a T cell subset sorted from them (not recorded which). These receptors were collected from a man in his late teens or twenties who had mild COVID-19 (a few samples of this study predate the infection). The sample titles of this study are shuffled in the database, so cell type and time point are left out; the donor was told from shared clones.

CDR3 residues: CASSQEDSYYEQYF. Here the CDR3 DNA reads TGTGCCAGCTCACAGGAAGACAGCTACTACGAGCAGTACTTC. The genes are TRBV18 and TRBJ2-7, with D possibly being TRBD1 (5 bases). This CDR3 has 14 residues. CDR1 is KGHSH and CDR2 is LQKENI in the germline V gene. Trimming took off 4 bases at V and 3 bases at J, with 13 bases between the two ends. The full variable domain, with the rest looked up from reference TRBV18 and TRBJ2-7, is NAGVMQNPRHLVRRRGQEARLRCSPMKGHSHVYWYRQLPEEGLKFMVYLQKENIIDESGMPKERFSAEFPKEGPSILRIQQVVRGDSAAYFCASSQEDSYYEQYFGPGTRLTVT.

V usage is TRBV29-1 and J usage is TRBJ2-7; 7 bases agree with TRBD2. Trimming took 4 bases from V and 6 from J; bases not matched to a gene: 9. From germline, CDR1 is SQVTM and CDR2 ANQGSEA. The CDR3 is 13 amino acids. The CDR3 DNA reads as TGCAGCGTTGTCCGCGGACTAGGGAGCGAGCAGTACTTC. This codes for CSVVRGLGSEQYF.

V gene TRBV29-1 combines with J gene TRBJ2-3, with TRBD2 identical over 8 bases. With 4 bases clipped from V and 4 bases from J, the junction kept 7 bases outside the gene matches. The CDR3 spans 14 residues. CDR1 is SQVTM and CDR2 is ANQGSEA in the germline V gene. CDR3 DNA: TGCAGCGTTGCGGGGGGGGGCTGGGCAGATACGCAGTATTTT. Translated: CSVAGGGWADTQYF.

This clonotype occurred a few times. The chain joins TRBV7-2 to TRBJ1-1; D may be TRBD1 (6 bases). Germline V CDR1 and CDR2: SGHTA, FQGNSA. V lost 3 bases and J 1 base, leaving 12 bases between the germline ends. The CDR3 has 15 residues. The CDR3 nucleotides are TGTGCCAGCAGCTTCGGGGGCTCAAGGAACACTGAAGCTTTCTTT. It specifies CASSFGGSRNTEAFF.

In this sample, this clonotype turned up a few times. This rearrangement joins TRBV27 to TRBJ2-2; the match to TRBD2 covers 13 bases. The germline CDR1 and CDR2 sequences are MNHEY and SMNVEV (reference sequence). The J segment lost 5 bases and the V segment lost 5 bases, leaving 8 bases of the junction unmatched. This CDR3 contains 17 residues. The DNA for the CDR3 is TGTGCCAGCAGTACTGGACTAGCGGGGGTACCTACCGGGGAGCTGTTTTTT. Protein product: CASSTGLAGVPTGELFF.

The gene calls are TRBV28 and TRBJ1-1; no firm D call. The germline V gene has CDR1 MDHEN and CDR2 SYDVKM. CDR3 length: 13 residues. V was pared by 3 bases and J by 0 bases, with 5 bases between. The CDR3: CASSFRLNTEAFF. For the CDR3, the DNA is TGTGCCAGCAGTTTCCGGTTGAACACTGAAGCTTTCTTT.

The sample holds many counts of this clonotype. This sequence joins TRBV7-9 and TRBJ2-3; no clear D gene. CDR3 size: 12 residues. CDR1 and CDR2 (germline): SEHNR, FQNEAQ (reference sequence). Trimming pared 6 bases from V and 4 bases from J, leaving 8 bases between. CDR3 nucleotides: TGTGCCAGCAGTTTATCGGCAGATACGCAGTATTTT. Its protein product is CASSLSADTQYF.

The rearrangement links TRBV10-3 to TRBJ2-4; TRBD1 agrees at 12 bases. This CDR3 region has 15 residues. Germline V gene lookup returns CDR1 ENHRY and CDR2 SYGVKD. J gave up 9 bases and V 0 bases, and 3 bases lay outside the gene matches. CDR3 DNA: TGTGCCATCAGTGAGTCGGGGACAGGGGGCGTCATTCAGTACTTC. Amino acids: CAISESGTGGVIQYF.

This clonotype was observed a handful of times. CDR3 nucleotide sequence: TGTGCCAGCAGTTACGGGACCCACGCGGGGGGCTACACCTTC. This translates into CASSYGTHAGGYTF. This chain connects TRBV6-5 to TRBJ1-2; possible D gene TRBD1, 5 bases. CDR1 is MNHEY and CDR2 is SVGAGI in the germline V gene. The length of the CDR3 is 14 residues. The V end was cut by 2 bases, the J end by 8 bases, with 15 bases between.

This clonotype showed up just a few times. V gene TRBV10-2 combines with J gene TRBJ1-1; TRBD1 matches 10 bases. There are 14 residues in the CDR3. The germline CDR1 and CDR2 sequences are WSHSY and SAAADI. V shed 6 bases, J shed 5 bases, and the junction held 6 bases outside the gene matches. The CDR3 reads CASRTGQGGTEAFF. The DNA of the CDR3 is TGCGCCAGCAGGACTGGACAGGGGGGAACTGAAGCTTTCTTT.

This clonotype has only a few counts. The rearrangement uses TRBV5-1 and TRBJ2-1; possibly TRBD1 or TRBD2 for D (5 bases each). V lost 2 bases to trimming and J lost 3 bases, with 15 bases between them. The CDR3 extends over 16 amino acids. Per the germline V gene, CDR1 is SGHRS and CDR2 is YFSETQ. CDR3 DNA sequence: TGCGCCAGCAGCTTCCTGTCTGGGGGTGACTACAATGAGCAGTTCTTC. It yields the protein CASSFLSGGDYNEQFF. The whole variable domain, remainder taken from reference TRBV5-1 and TRBJ2-1, is KAGVTQTPRYLIKTRGQQVTLSCSPISGHRSVSWYQQTPGQGLQFLFEYFSETQRNKGNFPGRFSGRQFSNSRSEMNVSTLELGDSALYLCASSFLSGGDYNEQFFGPGTRLTVL.

The gene calls are TRBV20-1 and TRBJ2-7; unclear D gene. Trimming took 0 bases from V and 1 from J, leaving 4 bases between them. CDR3 length: 12 amino acids. Germline CDR1 and CDR2: DFQATT and SNEGSKA (reference sequence). CDR3 DNA sequence: TGCAGTGCTAGAGATCGTTCCTACGAGCAGTACTTC. Protein product: CSARDRSYEQYF.

V and J are TRBV7-9 and TRBJ1-2; maybe TRBD1 (6 bases). The V end lost 5 bases, the J end lost 6 bases, and 16 bases lay between the germline ends. The CDR3 loop spans 14 amino acids. Looked up from germline, CDR1 is SEHNR and CDR2 is FQNEAQ (reference sequence). CDR3 nucleotide sequence: TGTGCCAGCAGCCTCACAGGGCTAAGGGATGGCTACACCTTC. It translates to CASSLTGLRDGYTF.

The rearrangement links TRBV7-2 to TRBJ1-2; TRBD1 agrees at 9 bases. Germline V gene data show CDR1 as SGHTA and CDR2 as FQGNSA. V dropped 6 bases and J dropped 6; count of bases not matched to a gene: 5. The CDR3 extends over 13 amino acids. The CDR3 DNA follows: TGTGCCAGCAGGAGCCGGGACAGGGATGGCTACACCTTC. Residues: CASRSRDRDGYTF.

This clonotype was found a few times. V gene TRBV27 combines with J gene TRBJ1-1; D ambiguous. The length of the CDR3 is 14 residues. The V gene's germline CDR1 is MNHEY and CDR2 SMNVEV (reference sequence). V gave up 3 bases and J gave up 0 bases, with 8 bases separating them. The CDR3 spells CASSFTEMNTEAFF. The CDR3 DNA reads as TGTGCCAGCAGTTTCACAGAAATGAACACTGAAGCTTTCTTT.

The gene calls are TRBV4-1 and TRBJ1-5; 10 bases agree with TRBD1. With 6 bases clipped from V and 6 bases from J, the junction kept 11 bases outside the gene matches. Germline V gene sequence: CDR1 MGHRA, CDR2 YSYEKL. The CDR3 length is 16 residues. The CDR3 region is CASSRKTGGWGQPQHF. The CDR3 nucleotides are TGCGCCAGCAGTCGTAAGACAGGGGGCTGGGGTCAGCCCCAGCATTTT.

The chain couples TRBV20-1 to TRBJ2-1, with 13 bases fitting TRBD2. CDR1 is DFQATT and CDR2 is SNEGSKA in the germline V gene (reference sequence). Losses at the gene ends were 3 bases for V and 7 bases for J; bases not matched to a gene: 6. The CDR3 is 15 amino acids. The CDR3 DNA is TGCAGTGCTAGTGTACTAGCGGGGGGGCCGAATGAGCAGTTCTTC. This translates into CSASVLAGGPNEQFF.

J is TRBJ2-5 and V is TRBV5-1; 10 bases agree with TRBD2. Germline V gene data show CDR1 as SGHRS and CDR2 as YFSETQ. V was clipped by 4 bases and J by 4 bases; unmatched bases: 7. The length of the CDR3 is 15 residues. CDR3 protein: CASSVKRGGRETQYF. The CDR3 nucleotides are TGCGCCAGCAGCGTAAAGCGGGGGGGCCGAGAGACCCAGTACTTC.

This clonotype has only a few counts. The chain combines TRBV5-1 with TRBJ1-6, with 8 bases aligning to TRBD1. CDR3 length: 15 residues. The germline V gene encodes CDR1 SGHRS and CDR2 YFSETQ. J was trimmed by 12 bases and V by 4 bases; bases with no gene match: 12. The CDR3 nucleotides are TGCGCCAGCAGCCTGGATGACAGCAGGGGGCAACCCCTCCACTTT. Encoded protein: CASSLDDSRGQPLHF. The whole variable domain, filled in from reference TRBV5-1 and TRBJ1-6, reads KAGVTQTPRYLIKTRGQQVTLSCSPISGHRSVSWYQQTPGQGLQFLFEYFSETQRNKGNFPGRFSGRQFSNSRSEMNVSTLELGDSALYLCASSLDDSRGQPLHFGNGTRLTVT.

This clonotype has more than one count but fewer than ten. This chain joins TRBV20-1 and TRBJ2-1; no definite D call. The germline gives CDR1 DFQATT, CDR2 SNEGSKA (reference sequence). The CDR3 is 14 amino acids. V lost 4 bases and J 1 base, leaving 11 bases between the germline ends. The CDR3 loop reads CSATPLGSYNEQFF. The CDR3 nucleotides read TGCAGTGCTACACCTCTAGGATCCTACAATGAGCAGTTCTTC.

The chain recombines TRBV6-5 with TRBJ2-7; D perhaps matches TRBD1 (5 bases). CDR1 MNHEY and CDR2 SVGAGI come from the germline V gene. The CDR3 length is 14 residues. The V end was cut by 7 bases, the J end by 2 bases, with 15 bases between. The CDR3 protein is CASNPGLRPYEQYV. The CDR3 nucleotides read TGTGCCAGCAACCCAGGGTTACGCCCCTACGAGCAGTACGTC.

This clonotype appeared a few times. The chain joins TRBV24-1 to TRBJ1-1, with D tentatively TRBD1 (5 bases). Germline V gene sequence: CDR1 KGHDR, CDR2 SFDVKD. V was clipped by 9 bases and J by 1 base, with 8 bases between them. This CDR3 contains 12 residues. The CDR3 region has the DNA TGTGCCACCGCCCAGGGGAACACTGAAGCTTTCTTT. This encodes CATAQGNTEAFF.